These 25 T cell receptor beta chains were all obtained from the same sample, sequenced in a study of blood T cell repertoires in COVID-19. The assay was immunoSEQ multiplex PCR, and TCRdb's table has in-frame clones only and misses some. In the table there are approximately 200,000 clones, around nine tenths of which are singletons. The source material was peripheral blood. Receptor source: a man aged 60-69 years who had recovered from COVID-19.

The chain combines TRBV5-1 with TRBJ2-3, with D maybe TRBD2 (6 bases). The CDR3 spans 17 residues. V was shortened by 4 bases and J by 0 bases, with 18 bases between the two germline ends. Germline lookup yields CDR1 SGHRS and CDR2 YFSETQ. CDR3: CASSPIGGASSTDTQYF. Written as DNA, the CDR3 is TGCGCCAGCAGCCCAATTGGAGGGGCGTCTAGCACAGATACGCAGTATTTT.

The CDR3 bases are TGTGCCAGCAGCCCGGGGGTGCTAGCGGGAGTCGTCAACGAGCAGTACTTC. Its translation is CASSPGVLAGVVNEQYF. The rearrangement uses TRBV11-3 and TRBJ2-7; the match to TRBD2 covers 10 bases. This CDR3 is 17 amino acids long. J was trimmed by 5 bases and V by 5 bases; bases with no gene match: 15. Germline V lookup: CDR1 SGHNT, CDR2 YENEEA.

The chain is built from TRBV19 and TRBJ1-1; maybe TRBD1 (5 bases). The V end lost 5 bases, the J end lost 2 bases, and 15 bases lay between the germline ends. This CDR3 region has 15 residues. Germline loops: CDR1 LNHDA, CDR2 SQIVND (reference sequence). The CDR3 here is CASSPLETANTEAFF. As DNA, the CDR3 is TGTGCCAGTAGTCCCCTCGAGACAGCCAACACTGAAGCTTTCTTT.

The chain combines TRBV11-1 with TRBJ1-2, with 8 bases aligning to TRBD1. With 5 bases clipped from V and 8 bases from J, the junction kept 7 bases outside the gene matches. The CDR3 is 13 amino acids. The germline V gene encodes CDR1 SGHAT and CDR2 FQDESV (reference sequence). The CDR3 sequence: CASSLGQGWGYTF. The DNA for the CDR3 is TGTGCCAGCAGCCTCGGACAGGGCTGGGGCTACACCTTC.

The rearrangement links TRBV19 to TRBJ2-5; D uncertain. CDR1 LNHDA and CDR2 SQIVND come from the germline V gene (reference sequence). The CDR3 length is 13 residues. V lost 6 bases, J lost 1 base, and 9 bases lay in between. The CDR3 DNA reads TGTGCCAGTAGCGCGGCCTCCCAAGAGACCCAGTACTTC. It translates to CASSAASQETQYF.

The J gene is TRBJ2-3, the V gene TRBV5-4; 11 bases match TRBD2. Trimming at V came to 4 bases and at J to 2 bases, leaving 6 bases not matched to a gene. CDR1 is SGHNT, CDR2 YYREEE, per germline (reference sequence). This CDR3 region has 16 residues. The DNA of the CDR3 is TGTGCCAGCAGCCCGGGACTAGCGGCGACCACAGATACGCAGTATTTT. Its protein is CASSPGLAATTDTQYF.

The rearrangement joins TRBV27 to TRBJ2-1; 9 bases line up with TRBD2. Germline trimming cut 5 bases from V and 6 bases from J; bases unmatched to any gene: 17. This CDR3 comprises 18 residues. Germline V gene data show CDR1 as MNHEY and CDR2 as SMNVEV (reference sequence). Here the CDR3 DNA reads TGTGCCAGCAGTAACCGCGGGAGGGCCATGTTTTCTGTCAATGAGCAGTTCTTC. Its protein product is CASSNRGRAMFSVNEQFF.

The chain has TRBV19 and TRBJ1-5; unclear D gene. The CDR3 spans 13 residues. With 9 bases removed from V and 7 bases from J, the gap between germline ends came to 16 bases. Germline V gene sequence: CDR1 LNHDA, CDR2 SQIVND (reference sequence). CDR3 nucleotides: TGTGCCAGCGCCGAGACCCTAGGACAGCCCCAGCATTTT. Encoded protein: CASAETLGQPQHF.

The gene calls are TRBV5-4 and TRBJ2-2, with D possibly matching TRBD1 (5 bases). The CDR3 runs to 15 residues. The V and J ends lost 4 bases and 0 bases respectively, with 10 bases between them. CDR1 is SGHNT and CDR2 is YYREEE in the germline V gene (reference sequence). CDR3 DNA: TGTGCCAGCAGCATTTCAGGGACGAACACCGGGGAGCTGTTTTTT. Residues: CASSISGTNTGELFF.

The V call is TRBV12-5, the J call TRBJ2-3; D is perhaps TRBD1 (6 bases). The CDR3 is 14 residues long. Between the trimmed V and J ends, which lost 5 bases and 0 bases, there was a span of 9 bases. Germline V lookup: CDR1 LGHNT, CDR2 FRNRAP. Here the CDR3 reads CASGQGQSTDTQYF. CDR3 in DNA: TGTGCTAGTGGTCAAGGACAGAGCACAGATACGCAGTATTTT.

The chain recombines TRBV28 with TRBJ1-2; 7 nucleotides match TRBD1. CDR1 and CDR2 (germline): MDHEN, SYDVKM. This CDR3 is built from 12 residues. The V gene end was trimmed by 5 bases and the J gene end by 4 bases; junction bases not matched to a gene: 1. In nucleotides, the CDR3 is TGTGCCAGCAGTCGGGACAGCTATGGCTACACCTTC. Translated, it gives CASSRDSYGYTF.

The chain combines TRBV9 with TRBJ2-2; 10 bases fit TRBD2. Per germline, CDR1 SGDLS and CDR2 YYNGEE. The junction had 5 bases not matched to a gene; V was cut back by 4 bases and J by 2 bases. The CDR3 extends over 16 amino acids. The CDR3 loop is CASSTRLAGNTGELFF. CDR3 in DNA: TGTGCCAGCAGCACCCGACTAGCGGGCAACACCGGGGAGCTGTTTTTT. Combining the CDR3 with reference TRBV9 and TRBJ2-2 gives the whole variable domain DSGVTQTPKHLITATGQRVTLRCSPRSGDLSVYWYQQSLDQGLQFLIQYYNGEERAKGNILERFSAQQFPDLHSELNLSSLELGDSALYFCASSTRLAGNTGELFFGEGSRLTVL.

This chain links TRBV7-9 with TRBJ1-4, with a weak D call TRBD1 (6 bases). CDR3 length equals 18 residues. V was cut by 2 bases and J by 5 bases, with 21 bases left in between. Per germline, CDR1 SEHNR and CDR2 FQNEAQ (reference sequence). CDR3 residues: CASSLNRERLKHNEKLFF. The CDR3 DNA sequence: TGTGCCAGCAGCTTAAACAGGGAGCGGTTAAAGCACAATGAAAAACTGTTTTTT.

The V gene is TRBV18, the J gene TRBJ1-3; 7 nucleotides align to TRBD1. This CDR3 is built from 15 residues. CDR1 KGHSH and CDR2 LQKENI come from the germline V gene. After removal of 2 bases from V and 4 bases from J, the junction contained 5 bases not matched to a gene. The CDR3 loop is CASSPAGTVGNTIYF. CDR3 sequence (DNA): TGTGCCAGCTCACCAGCTGGGACAGTCGGAAACACCATATATTTT.

This clone was seen a few times. The rearrangement joins TRBV2 to TRBJ2-2; possible D gene TRBD1, 5 bases. V lost 6 bases to trimming and J lost 3 bases, with 11 bases between them. CDR3 size: 14 residues. Germline V gives CDR1 SNHLY, CDR2 FYNNEI. CDR3 protein: CASRETDYTGELFF. The CDR3 bases are TGTGCCAGCAGGGAGACAGACTACACCGGGGAGCTGTTTTTT.

The genes are TRBV7-9 and TRBJ1-4, with unresolved D. V was trimmed by 1 base and J by 6 bases, leaving 3 bases between them. The germline V gene has CDR1 SEHNR and CDR2 FQNEAQ (reference sequence). The length of the CDR3 is 12 residues. The CDR3, as DNA: TGTGCCAGCAGCTTAGTCGATGAAAAACTGTTTTTT. Translating gives CASSLVDEKLFF.

A single count supports this clone. J is TRBJ1-5 and V is TRBV24-1, with D possibly TRBD1 on 6 matching bases. The CDR3 spans 13 residues. Trimming removed 4 bases at V and 7 bases at J, with 10 bases between. Germline CDR1 is KGHDR and CDR2 is SFDVKD. CDR3 loop: CATSDLTGQPQHF. CDR3 DNA: TGTGCCACCAGTGACCTGACAGGCCAGCCCCAGCATTTT.

The rearrangement uses TRBV3-1 (or the pseudogene TRBV3-2) and TRBJ1-5; D unclear. The length of the CDR3 is 14 residues. The germline V gene has CDR1 LGHDT and CDR2 YNNKEL (reference sequence). Trimming removed 1 base at V and 9 bases at J, with 13 bases between. The CDR3, as DNA: TGTGCCAGCAGCCAAGTCCAGGCCCCACGGCCCCAGCATTTT. Its protein is CASSQVQAPRPQHF.

This clone was seen once. DNA of the CDR3: TGTGCCAGCAGCCTCGTCGGGGGGGCTAACTATGGCTACACCTTC. It translates to CASSLVGGANYGYTF. The V gene is TRBV9, the J gene TRBJ1-2, with D perhaps matching TRBD1 (5 bases). Trimming took off 4 bases at V and 0 bases at J, with 13 bases between the two ends. The CDR3 extends over 15 amino acids. Germline V gives CDR1 SGDLS, CDR2 YYNGEE.

The chain has TRBV10-3 and TRBJ2-5; TRBD1 aligns across 8 bases. V dropped 3 bases and J dropped 6; count of bases not matched to a gene: 9. CDR1 and CDR2 from the germline V gene are ENHRY and SYGVKD. This CDR3 is 15 amino acids long. In nucleotides, the CDR3 is TGTGCCATCAGTGAAGGGGGTGGACAGGGAAAGACCCAGTACTTC. As protein: CAISEGGGQGKTQYF.

This clone was recorded once. Other DNA sequences in this sample translate to the same CDR3. The rearrangement uses TRBV5-5 and TRBJ2-1; no reliable D call. The germline V gene has CDR1 SGHKS and CDR2 YYEKEE (reference sequence). V was trimmed by 0 bases and J by 0 bases, leaving 7 bases between them. CDR3 length equals 15 residues. CDR3 bases: TGTGCCAGCAGCTTGGACCGCAGCTCCTACAATGAGCAGTTCTTC. It is translated as CASSLDRSSYNEQFF.

The rearrangement links TRBV19 to TRBJ2-3, with 9 bases matching TRBD2. The V segment lost 7 bases and the J segment 0 bases; nucleotides outside the gene matches: 5. The germline V gene encodes CDR1 LNHDA and CDR2 SQIVND (reference sequence). The CDR3 has 15 amino acids. CDR3 sequence (DNA): TGTGCCAGTAAGGTTCTAGCGGGAAGCACAGATACGCAGTATTTT. Amino acids: CASKVLAGSTDTQYF.

CDR3 bases: TGTGCCAGCAGCCTCAGGGGACCCTACGAGCAGTACTTC. The encoded protein is CASSLRGPYEQYF. The rearrangement joins TRBV5-4 to TRBJ2-7; TRBD1 might be the D (6 bases). With 4 bases removed from V and 2 bases from J, the gap between germline ends came to 10 bases. The CDR3 runs to 13 residues. CDR1 and CDR2 from the germline V gene are SGHNT and YYREEE (reference sequence).

The table lists this clone with a count of one. The genes are TRBV5-1 and TRBJ2-3; 8 nucleotides align to TRBD2. V was pared by 4 bases and J by 3 bases, with 7 bases of the junction left unmatched. This CDR3 is 15 amino acids long. The germline V gene encodes CDR1 SGHRS and CDR2 YFSETQ. The CDR3 sequence: CASSRPSGPTDTQYF. The CDR3 region has the DNA TGCGCCAGCAGCAGACCTAGCGGGCCAACAGATACGCAGTATTTT.

The rearrangement joins TRBV3-1 (or the pseudogene TRBV3-2) to TRBJ1-1; D gene unclear. This CDR3 contains 15 residues. The germline gives CDR1 LGHDT, CDR2 YNNKEL (reference sequence). The ends were cut back, 1 base at V and 0 bases at J, with 9 bases in the middle. CDR3 bases: TGTGCCAGCAGCCAAGTTAATGGCATGAACACTGAAGCTTTCTTT. As protein: CASSQVNGMNTEAFF.